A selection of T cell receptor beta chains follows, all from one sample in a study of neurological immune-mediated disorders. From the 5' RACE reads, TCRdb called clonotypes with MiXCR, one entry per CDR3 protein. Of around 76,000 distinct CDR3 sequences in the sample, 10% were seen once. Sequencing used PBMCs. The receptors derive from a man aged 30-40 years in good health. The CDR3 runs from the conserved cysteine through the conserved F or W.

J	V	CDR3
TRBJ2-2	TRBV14	CASSRSGLDTGELFF
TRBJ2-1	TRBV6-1	CASGFGDEQFF
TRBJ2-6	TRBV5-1	CASSLDGLSANVLTF
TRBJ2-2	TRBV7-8	CASSLDSRPTNTGELFF
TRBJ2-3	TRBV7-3	CASSPRTYTDTQYF
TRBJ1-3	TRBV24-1	CAMGQNRSGNTIYF
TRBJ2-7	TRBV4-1	CASSLLGTGAYEQYF
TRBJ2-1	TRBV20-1	CSATPGTGYNEQFF
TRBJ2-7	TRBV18	CASSWGPPRQYEQYF
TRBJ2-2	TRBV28	CASSPYPRENGELFF
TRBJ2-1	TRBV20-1	CSARRRNSYNEQFF
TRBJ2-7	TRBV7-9	CASSTGGRTYEQYF
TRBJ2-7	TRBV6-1	CASSPPAAGTTYEQYF
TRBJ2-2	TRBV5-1	CASSLGTSGTGELFF
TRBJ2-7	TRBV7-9	CASSTASYEQYF
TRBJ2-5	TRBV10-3	CAISDTGTSGQETQYF
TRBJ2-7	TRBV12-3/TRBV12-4	CASSLYGGKDYEQYF